The present T cell receptor (beta chain) was sequenced within a study of OX40 agonist ivuxolimab in advanced cancers. Generated by immunoSEQ multiplex PCR, the TCRdb table keeps only in-frame clones and is missing some. The sample includes approximately 83,000 clones, approximately 81% of them seen just once. People who had autoimmune disease history or systemic immunosuppression were excluded. In germline, CDR1 is SGHNT, CDR2 YENEEA. The germline V and J ends were trimmed by 6 bases and 7 bases, with 18 bases remaining between them. The CDR3 is 14 amino acids. The input for sequencing was CD4+ or CD8+ T cells sorted from blood, taken in a trial of the OX40 agonist ivuxolimab. The chain carries TRBV11-3 and TRBJ1-1, with D tentatively TRBD1 (6 bases). This TCR derives from an adult with an advanced solid tumor such as melanoma, head and neck, liver or kidney cancer. This chain's CDR3 is CASSLGGGSVEAFF. The CDR3 DNA reads TGTGCCAGCAGTCTAGGGGGGGGCAGTGTTGAAGCTTTCTTT. Looking up the rest from reference TRBV11-3 and TRBJ1-1 gives the full variable domain: EAGVVQSPRYKIIEKKQPVAFWCNPISGHNTLYWYLQNLGQGPELLIRYENEEAVDDSQLPKDRFSAERLKGVDSTLKIQPAELGDSAVYLCASSLGGGSVEAFFGQGTRLTVV.